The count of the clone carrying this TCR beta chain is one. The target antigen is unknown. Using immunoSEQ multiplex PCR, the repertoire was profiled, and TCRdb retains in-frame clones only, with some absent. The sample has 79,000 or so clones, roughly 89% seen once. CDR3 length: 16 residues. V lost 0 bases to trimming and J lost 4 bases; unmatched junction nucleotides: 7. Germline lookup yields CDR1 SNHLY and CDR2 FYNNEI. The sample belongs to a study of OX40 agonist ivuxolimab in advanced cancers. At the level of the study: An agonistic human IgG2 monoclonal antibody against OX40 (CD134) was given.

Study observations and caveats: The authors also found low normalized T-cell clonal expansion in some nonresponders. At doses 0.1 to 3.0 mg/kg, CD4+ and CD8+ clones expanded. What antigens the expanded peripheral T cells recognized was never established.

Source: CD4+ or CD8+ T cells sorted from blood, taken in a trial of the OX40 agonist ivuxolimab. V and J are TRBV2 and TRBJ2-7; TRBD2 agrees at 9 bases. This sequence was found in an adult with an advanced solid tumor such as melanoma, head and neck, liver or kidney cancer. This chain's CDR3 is CASSEAGREGLYEQYF. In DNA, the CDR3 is TGTGCCAGCAGTGAAGCGGGGCGGGAGGGCCTATACGAGCAGTACTTC. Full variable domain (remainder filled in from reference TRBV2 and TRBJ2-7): EPEVTQTPSHQVTQMGQEVILRCVPISNHLYFYWYRQILGQKVEFLVSFYNNEISEKSEIFDDQFSVERPDGSNFTLKIRSTKLEDSAMYFCASSEAGREGLYEQYFGPGTRLTVT.